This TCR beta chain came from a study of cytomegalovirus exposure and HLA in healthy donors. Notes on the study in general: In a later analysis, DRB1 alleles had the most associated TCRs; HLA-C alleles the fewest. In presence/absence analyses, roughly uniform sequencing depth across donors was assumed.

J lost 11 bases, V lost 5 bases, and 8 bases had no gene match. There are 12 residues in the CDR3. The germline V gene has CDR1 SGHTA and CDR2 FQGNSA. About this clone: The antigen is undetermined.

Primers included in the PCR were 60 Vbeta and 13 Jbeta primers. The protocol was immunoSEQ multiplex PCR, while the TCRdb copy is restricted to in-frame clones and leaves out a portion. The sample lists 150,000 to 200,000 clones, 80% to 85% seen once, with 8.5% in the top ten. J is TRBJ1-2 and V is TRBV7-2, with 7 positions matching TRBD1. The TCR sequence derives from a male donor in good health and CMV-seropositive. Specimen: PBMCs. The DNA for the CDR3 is TGTGCCAGCAGCCAGGACAGGCAAAGTTACACCTTC. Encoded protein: CASSQDRQSYTF.